These 22 T cell receptor beta chains were sequenced from one sample in a study of cytomegalovirus exposure and HLA in healthy donors. The PCR contained 60 Vbeta and 13 Jbeta primers. Using immunoSEQ multiplex PCR, the repertoire was profiled, and TCRdb retains in-frame clones only, with some absent. This sample has approximately 74,000 clones, with approximately 81% found just once. Sequencing was done on a sample of PBMCs. Receptors originate from a woman aged 30 to 39 in good health and CMV-seronegative.

The chain recombines TRBV7-7 with TRBJ2-7; no definite D call. The length of the CDR3 is 14 residues. Germline V gene sequence: CDR1 SSHAT, CDR2 FNYEAQ (reference sequence). Trimming pared 4 bases from V and 2 bases from J, leaving 12 bases between. CDR3 sequence (DNA): TGTGCCAGCAGCTCCCTTGAGGAAACCTACGAGCAGTACTTC. Its translation: CASSSLEETYEQYF. Filled out from reference TRBV7-7 and TRBJ2-7, the complete variable domain reads GAGVSQSPRYKVTKRGQDVTLRCDPISSHATLYWYQQALGQGPEFLTYFNYEAQPDKSGLPSDRFSAERPEGSISTLTIQRTEQRDSAMYRCASSSLEETYEQYFGPGTRLTVT.

The chain uses TRBV25-1 and TRBJ2-2, with TRBD2 as a possible D gene (5 bases). The V and J ends lost 0 bases and 4 bases respectively, with 18 bases between them. Germline CDR1 reads MGHDK; CDR2 reads SYGVNS. The CDR3 runs 18 residues. The CDR3 protein is CASSEYFLFEGGTGELFF. CDR3 DNA: TGTGCCAGCAGTGAATATTTTTTATTTGAGGGCGGCACCGGGGAGCTGTTTTTT. The whole variable domain, remainder taken from reference TRBV25-1 and TRBJ2-2, is EADIYQTPRYLVIGTGKKITLECSQTMGHDKMYWYQQDPGMELHLIHYSYGVNSTEKGDLSSESTVSRIRTEHFPLTLESARPSHTSQYLCASSEYFLFEGGTGELFFGEGSRLTVL.

This clone has just one count. The chain carries TRBV4-2 and TRBJ2-1; possible D gene TRBD2, 5 bases. CDR3 length: 16 residues. Trimming took off 0 bases at V and 7 bases at J, with 16 bases between the two ends. Germline V gene lookup returns CDR1 LGHNA and CDR2 YNFKEQ. The CDR3 region is CASSQEMAGLLNEQFF. The CDR3 DNA sequence: TGTGCCAGCAGCCAAGAAATGGCCGGACTGTTAAATGAGCAGTTCTTC.

The chain couples TRBV7-2 to TRBJ1-1; weak D call: TRBD1 (5 bases). The CDR3 length is 14 residues. Trimming took 5 bases from V and 0 from J, leaving 10 bases between them. Germline CDR1 SGHTA, CDR2 FQGNSA. CDR3 loop: CASSPTVMNTEAFF. The DNA for the CDR3 is TGTGCCAGCAGCCCGACAGTCATGAACACTGAAGCTTTCTTT.

The chain couples TRBV28 to TRBJ2-7, with D possibly matching TRBD2 (5 bases). Deletions cut 4 bases from V and 0 bases from J, with 13 bases between. CDR3 length equals 15 residues. Germline CDR1 is MDHEN and CDR2 is SYDVKM. The CDR3 nucleotides are TGTGCCAGCAGTTCACCGAGCGGAAGCTCCTACGAGCAGTACTTC. The encoded protein is CASSSPSGSSYEQYF.

Note on this clone: No conserved phenylalanine or tryptophan ends this CDR3, so it is likely a read error. The chain employs TRBV5-8 and TRBJ2-7, with 14 bases aligning to TRBD2. After removal of 0 bases from V and 3 bases from J, the junction contained 2 bases not matched to a gene. In germline, CDR1 is SGHTS, CDR2 YDEGEE. The CDR3 totals 16 residues. CDR3 in amino acids: CASSLGLAGGLYEQYL. The CDR3 bases are TGTGCCAGCAGCTTGGGACTAGCGGGGGGGCTCTACGAGCAGTACCTC.

This chain uses TRBV7-2 with TRBJ1-1; D is uncertain. CDR1 is SGHTA and CDR2 is FQGNSA in the germline V gene. This CDR3 region has 14 residues. Trimming removed 1 base from V and 6 bases from J, with 12 bases in between. The CDR3 reads CASSLDIGGSEAFF. The CDR3 nucleotides read TGTGCCAGCAGCTTAGATATCGGAGGCTCTGAAGCTTTCTTT.

This clone was detected only once. The V and J genes are TRBV27 and TRBJ1-2, with 10 bases fitting TRBD1. The CDR3 is made up of 14 amino acids. V lost 3 bases to trimming and J lost 6 bases; unmatched junction nucleotides: 4. CDR1 is MNHEY and CDR2 is SMNVEV in the germline V gene (reference sequence). The CDR3 spells CASSLTGGKDGYTF. The CDR3 coding sequence is TGTGCCAGCAGTTTGACAGGGGGCAAGGATGGCTACACCTTC.

This chain joins TRBV15 and TRBJ1-2; no firm D call. Between the trimmed V and J ends, which lost 0 bases and 2 bases, there was a span of 10 bases. CDR3 length: 15 residues. Germline V lookup: CDR1 LNHNV, CDR2 YYDKDF (reference sequence). The CDR3 nucleotides are TGTGCCACCAGCAGAGAGGCGAGGATGAACTATGGCTACACCTTC. Translation gives CATSREARMNYGYTF.

The chain employs TRBV2 and TRBJ2-1; 7 positions agree with TRBD1. Germline V gene sequence: CDR1 SNHLY, CDR2 FYNNEI. The junction had 0 bases not matched to a gene; V was cut back by 7 bases and J by 3 bases. The CDR3 is made up of 12 amino acids. The CDR3 sequence: CASTGGYNEQFF. The DNA for the CDR3 is TGTGCCAGCACAGGGGGCTACAATGAGCAGTTCTTC.

V and J are TRBV27 and TRBJ2-5; maybe TRBD1 (6 bases). The J call may be in error: the DNA end matches TRBJ2-7 better. There are 13 residues in the CDR3. Per germline, CDR1 MNHEY and CDR2 SMNVEV (reference sequence). CDR3 residues: CASSLSGGYEQYF. As DNA, the CDR3 is TGTGCCAGCAGTTTATCAGGGGGCTACGAGCAGTACTTC.

The chain is built from TRBV2 and TRBJ1-5; D uncertain. V was shortened by 8 bases and J by 6 bases, with 14 bases between the two germline ends. Germline lookup yields CDR1 SNHLY and CDR2 FYNNEI. The CDR3 runs 13 residues. The CDR3 region has the DNA TGTGCCAGCCTAGGCCTTGGCGGTCAGCCCCAGCATTTT. Its protein product is CASLGLGGQPQHF.

The rearrangement uses TRBV2 and TRBJ2-1; TRBD2 matches 11 bases. J gave up 7 bases and V 1 base, and 6 bases lay outside the gene matches. The CDR3 extends over 16 amino acids. CDR1 is SNHLY and CDR2 is FYNNEI in the germline V gene. This chain's CDR3 is CASSEGKTSGVNEQFF. CDR3 sequence (DNA): TGTGCCAGCAGTGAAGGCAAGACTAGCGGGGTAAATGAGCAGTTCTTC.

This clone is a singleton in its sample. CDR3 DNA sequence: TGTGCCAGCAGTGAAAGGGGGCGGTTTGGCTACACCTTC. Translating it yields CASSERGRFGYTF. The rearrangement joins TRBV2 to TRBJ1-2, with 7 bases lining up with TRBD1. The length of the CDR3 is 13 residues. CDR1 and CDR2 from the germline V gene are SNHLY and FYNNEI. V lost 2 bases to trimming and J lost 7 bases; unmatched junction nucleotides: 4.

The chain couples TRBV28 to TRBJ1-6; 10 nucleotides match TRBD1. J lost 9 bases, V lost 8 bases, and 4 bases had no gene match. CDR1 and CDR2 (germline): MDHEN, SYDVKM. The CDR3 is 13 amino acids. CDR3 nucleotides: TGTGCCAGCGGGACAGGGGACGCTTCACCCCTCCACTTT. Protein sequence: CASGTGDASPLHF.

This chain links TRBV19 with TRBJ1-5; 10 bases line up with TRBD1. In germline, CDR1 is LNHDA, CDR2 SQIVND (reference sequence). The CDR3 is 14 residues long. V dropped 6 bases and J dropped 6; count of bases not matched to a gene: 5. The CDR3 sequence: CASSGTGASQPQHF. In DNA, the CDR3 is TGTGCCAGTAGCGGGACAGGGGCAAGTCAGCCCCAGCATTTT.

The CDR3 bases are TGTGCCAGCAGCGCCGGACAGGTTATCCCCGCGAACACCGGGGAGCTGTTTTTT. Amino acids: CASSAGQVIPANTGELFF. The V and J genes are TRBV9 and TRBJ2-2, with 7 bases aligning to TRBD1. Germline trimming cut 3 bases from V and 0 bases from J; bases unmatched to any gene: 11. The CDR3 has 18 residues. CDR1 is SGDLS and CDR2 is YYNGEE in the germline V gene. The full variable domain, completed using reference TRBV9 and TRBJ2-2, is DSGVTQTPKHLITATGQRVTLRCSPRSGDLSVYWYQQSLDQGLQFLIQYYNGEERAKGNILERFSAQQFPDLHSELNLSSLELGDSALYFCASSAGQVIPANTGELFFGEGSRLTVL.

This clone was recorded once. The chain is built from TRBV10-3 and TRBJ1-3; 8 nucleotides match TRBD1. V lost 8 bases to trimming and J lost 2 bases; unmatched junction nucleotides: 8. There are 15 residues in the CDR3. Germline-derived CDR1 and CDR2 are ENHRY and SYGVKD. Written as DNA, the CDR3 is TGTGCCATCGGAGAACCGGGACAGGCTGGAAACACCATATATTTT. Translating it yields CAIGEPGQAGNTIYF.

In its sample, this clone was seen once. The chain couples TRBV7-2 to TRBJ2-1, with 9 bases aligning to TRBD2. CDR1 and CDR2 (germline): SGHTA, FQGNSA. With V trimmed by 3 bases and J by 6 bases, 9 bases remained unmatched. The CDR3 spans 16 residues. CDR3 nucleotides: TGTGCCAGCAGCTTCCGTGGCGGGGGGGCGGGCAATGAGCAGTTCTTC. Translation: CASSFRGGGAGNEQFF.

The rearrangement links TRBV7-2 to TRBJ2-7, with TRBD1 matching 12 bases. The CDR3 has 16 residues. Per the germline V gene, CDR1 is SGHTA and CDR2 is FQGNSA. V was pared by 6 bases and J by 4 bases, with 10 bases of the junction left unmatched. The CDR3 protein is CASSSSGTGGLYEQYF. As DNA, the CDR3 is TGTGCCAGCAGTTCTTCCGGGACAGGGGGCCTGTACGAGCAGTACTTC. The variable domain in full, with the rest retrieved from reference TRBV7-2 and TRBJ2-7, is GAGVSQSPSNKVTEKGKDVELRCDPISGHTALYWYRQSLGQGLEFLIYFQGNSAPDKSGLPSDRFSAERTGGSVSTLTIQRTQQEDSAVYLCASSSSGTGGLYEQYFGPGTRLTVT.

The chain carries TRBV18 and TRBJ1-1; 8 nucleotides match TRBD1. Per germline, CDR1 KGHSH and CDR2 LQKENI. This CDR3 has 15 residues. The trim removed 4 bases at V and 5 bases at J, leaving 9 bases unmatched. CDR3 coding DNA: TGTGCCAGCTCACGAGCAGGACAGGGCGGAACTGAAGCTTTCTTT. Translation: CASSRAGQGGTEAFF.

The rearrangement uses TRBV4-3 and TRBJ2-7; D is ambiguous. Germline V gene sequence: CDR1 LGHNA, CDR2 YSLEER. Trimming shortened V by 0 bases and J by 0 bases, and 12 bases separated the two germline ends. The CDR3 consists of 16 residues. CDR3 loop: CASSQDLQAGSYEQYF. The CDR3 bases are TGCGCCAGCAGCCAAGATCTCCAGGCCGGCTCCTACGAGCAGTACTTC.